The clone carrying this T cell receptor (beta chain) was recorded at least ten times. Its specificity is not known. The CDR3 has 14 residues. From germline, CDR1 is DFQATT and CDR2 SNEGSKA (reference sequence). Deletions cut 4 bases from V and 0 bases from J, with 10 bases between. These data come from a study of T-cell reconstitution after alpha-beta-depleted transplantation in children. Study outcomes and limitations: Surviving recipient T cells and thymic progenitors accounted for the high day-60 TCRbeta diversity observed in some patients. Several hundred rapidly expanded clones from non-depleted graft cells reportedly supplied alpha-beta T cells about two months post-transplant. After one year, T-cell counts and TCRbeta diversity mostly came from new T cells.

During its preparation, the TCRbeta library received unique molecular identifiers. TCRdb called the PCR reads again in MiXCR, with one record for every CDR3 protein. The sample contains roughly 280,000 distinct CDR3 sequences, around a tenth of which appear only once. The source is a male patient between 2 and 10 years old who had a stem cell transplant for chronic granulomatous disease, so the T cells may come from the graft donor. The chain combines TRBV20-1 with TRBJ2-4; maybe TRBD1 (6 bases). The input for sequencing was peripheral blood, taken 180 days after TCRalphabeta/CD19-depleted stem cell transplant. CDR3 sequence: CSANQGIAKNIQYF. Written as DNA, the CDR3 is TGCAGTGCTAACCAGGGGATAGCCAAAAACATTCAGTACTTC.